This TCR beta chain was identified in a study of T-cell memory formation after mild COVID-19 (dated by TCRdb to about 2021). A note on the overall study: TCR sequence clusters from the two donors were found to be largely donor specific. In two donors, T-cell clones that expanded and contracted after mild COVID-19 were followed by sequencing TCRalpha and TCRbeta repertoires longitudinally. Two young, previously healthy adult volunteers made up the cohort, one male and one female. Results the study describes overall, beyond this receptor: Some responding clones were detected in pre-infection memory, which suggested that pre-existing cross-reactive memory T cells had joined the SARS-CoV-2 response. SARS-CoV-2 specificity was not confirmed for the second-wave clones peaking on day 37. The study covered only a couple of mild cases, and larger cohorts including severe cases with pre-infection samples were considered necessary. Contracting CD4+ clones were located mainly in the CM and EM memory subsets, whereas CD8+ clones were found to be enriched in EMRA. Clones that contracted from day 15 to 85 showed balanced CD4/CD8 phenotypes, whereas a second wave of clones that expanded from day 15 to 37 leaned towards CD4+.

The sample was run on an Illumina NovaSeq 6000. TCRalpha and TCRbeta cDNA libraries were built by 5'RACE with constant-segment primers, adding sample barcodes and unique molecular identifiers. Trizol reagent was used to extract RNA from every sample. Library amplification was performed in two PCR steps, and a second sample barcode and Illumina TruSeq adapters were introduced in the second step. Sequencing of libraries was performed on an Illumina NovaSeq with 2 x 150 bp paired-end reads. Per the source publication's procedure: Reads were demultiplexed and collapsed into UMI-guided consensus sequences with migec v1.2.7. Using mixcr v2.1.11, UMI consensuses were aligned to TRA and TRB V and J templates and then assembled into clonotypes. Clonotypes were classified as expanded or contracted when called significant by both edgeR and NoisET, with noise models trained on biological replicates. For edgeR calls, the cutoffs were a false discovery rate-adjusted p below 0.01 and a log2 fold-change threshold of 1. As an exploratory analysis of dynamics, max-normalized trajectories of the 1000 most abundant clonotypes were examined with PCA combined with hierarchical clustering. The CD4 or CD8 phenotype of responding clones was assigned using the separately sequenced CD4+ and CD8+ repertoires. TCRdb trimmed public reads at Q25 via fastp, called clones via MiXCR and kept in-frame beta chains. For every CDR3 protein sequence, its rows merge into one entry that carries the most common genes and DNA. V and J calls and clone size were set by TCRdb, not the authors. This sample gives approximately 400,000 distinct CDR3 sequences in total; 20% to 30% of them show up just once. Jointly, the top ten make up 8.5% to 10% of the sample.

The germline V gene yields SGDLS for CDR1 and YYNGEE for CDR2. The CDR3 spans 15 residues, from the cysteine through the phenylalanine. Just the 45-base CDR3 DNA is kept, in frame starting at base 1. Relative to germline, V is 5 bases shorter and J is 0 bases shorter, with 14 bases between their ends. Ficoll-Paque density gradient centrifugation was the method used to isolate PBMCs. This clonotype was counted only a few times. Its cognate antigen has yet to be identified. Qualities for individual bases were not recorded, and no much larger clone is one base off. This sequence originates from an adult woman who had mild COVID-19 (a few samples of this study predate the infection). The sample titles of this study are shuffled in the database, so cell type and time point are left out; the donor was told from shared clones. Sequences were obtained from PBMCs or a T cell subset sorted from them (not recorded which). This chain is built from TRBV9 and TRBJ1-1; a tentative D call is TRBD1 (5 bases match). The nucleotide sequence reads TGTGCCAGCAGTCTCATCGGGGGGTTGAACACTGAAGCTTTCTTT. Its coded protein is CASSLIGGLNTEAFF. The CDR3, completed at both ends by the reference TRBV9 and TRBJ1-1 genes, gives the full variable domain DSGVTQTPKHLITATGQRVTLRCSPRSGDLSVYWYQQSLDQGLQFLIQYYNGEERAKGNILERFSAQQFPDLHSELNLSSLELGDSALYFCASSLIGGLNTEAFFGQGTRLTVV.